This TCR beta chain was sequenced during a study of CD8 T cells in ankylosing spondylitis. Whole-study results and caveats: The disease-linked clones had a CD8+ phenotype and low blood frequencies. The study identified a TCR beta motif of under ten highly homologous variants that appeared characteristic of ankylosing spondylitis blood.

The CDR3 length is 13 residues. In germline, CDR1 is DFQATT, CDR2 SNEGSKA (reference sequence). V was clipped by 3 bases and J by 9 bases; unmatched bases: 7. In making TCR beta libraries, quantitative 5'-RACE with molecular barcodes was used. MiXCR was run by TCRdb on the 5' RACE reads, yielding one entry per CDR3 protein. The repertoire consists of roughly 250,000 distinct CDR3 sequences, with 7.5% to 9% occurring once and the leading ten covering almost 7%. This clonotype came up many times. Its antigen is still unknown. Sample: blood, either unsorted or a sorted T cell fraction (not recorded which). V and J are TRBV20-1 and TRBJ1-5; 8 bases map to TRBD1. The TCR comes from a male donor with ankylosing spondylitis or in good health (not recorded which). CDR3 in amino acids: CSARGTGDGPQHF. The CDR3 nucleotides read TGCAGTGCTAGGGGGACAGGTGACGGGCCCCAGCATTTT.